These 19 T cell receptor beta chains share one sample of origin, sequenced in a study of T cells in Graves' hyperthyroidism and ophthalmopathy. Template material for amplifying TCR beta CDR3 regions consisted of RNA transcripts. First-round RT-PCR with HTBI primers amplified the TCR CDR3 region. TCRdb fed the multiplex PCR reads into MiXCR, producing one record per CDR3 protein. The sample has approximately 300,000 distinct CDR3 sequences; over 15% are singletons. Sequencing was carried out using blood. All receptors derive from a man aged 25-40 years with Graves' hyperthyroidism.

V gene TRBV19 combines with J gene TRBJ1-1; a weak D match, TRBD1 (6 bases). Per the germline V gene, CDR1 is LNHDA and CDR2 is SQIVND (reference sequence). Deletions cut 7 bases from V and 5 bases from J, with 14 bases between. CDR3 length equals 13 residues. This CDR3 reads CASTVGGLTEAFF. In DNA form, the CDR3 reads TGTGCCAGTACCGTGGGGGGCCTTACTGAAGCTTTCTTT. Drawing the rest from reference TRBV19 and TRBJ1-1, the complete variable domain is DGGITQSPKYLFRKEGQNVTLSCEQNLNHDAMYWYRQDPGQGLRLIYYSQIVNDFQKGDIAEGYSVSREKKESFPLTVTSAQKNPTAFYLCASTVGGLTEAFFGQGTRLTVV.

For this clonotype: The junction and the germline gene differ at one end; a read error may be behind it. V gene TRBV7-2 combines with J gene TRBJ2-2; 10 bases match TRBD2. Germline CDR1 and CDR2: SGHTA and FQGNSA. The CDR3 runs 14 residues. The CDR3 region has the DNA TGTGCCAGCAGCCTAGCGGGAGCCCCCGGGGAGCTGTTTTTT. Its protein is CASSLAGAPGELFF.

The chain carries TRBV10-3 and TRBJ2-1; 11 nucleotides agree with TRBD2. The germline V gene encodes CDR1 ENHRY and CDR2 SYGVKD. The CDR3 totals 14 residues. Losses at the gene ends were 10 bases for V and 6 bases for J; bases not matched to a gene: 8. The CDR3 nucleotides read TGTGCCAGCACCGGGACTAGCGGCGTCAATGAGCAGTTCTTC. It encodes CASTGTSGVNEQFF.

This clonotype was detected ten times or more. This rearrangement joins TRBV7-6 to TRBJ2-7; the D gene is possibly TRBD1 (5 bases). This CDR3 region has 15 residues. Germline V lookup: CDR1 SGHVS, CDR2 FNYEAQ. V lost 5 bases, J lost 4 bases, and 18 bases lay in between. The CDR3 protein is CASSPAAGRAYEQYF. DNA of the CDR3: TGTGCCAGCAGCCCGGCGGCAGGGCGAGCATACGAGCAGTACTTC.

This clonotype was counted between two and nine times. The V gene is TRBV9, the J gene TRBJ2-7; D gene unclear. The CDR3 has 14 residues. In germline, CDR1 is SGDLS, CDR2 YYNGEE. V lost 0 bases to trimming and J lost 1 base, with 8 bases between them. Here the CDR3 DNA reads TGTGCCAGCAGCGTAGGGAGAGCTTCCTACGAGCAGTACTTC. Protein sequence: CASSVGRASYEQYF. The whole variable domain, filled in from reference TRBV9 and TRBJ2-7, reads DSGVTQTPKHLITATGQRVTLRCSPRSGDLSVYWYQQSLDQGLQFLIQYYNGEERAKGNILERFSAQQFPDLHSELNLSSLELGDSALYFCASSVGRASYEQYFGPGTRLTVT.

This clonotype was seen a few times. CDR3 in amino acids: CSARDRGTTNYGYTF. CDR3 DNA: TGCAGTGCTAGAGATCGAGGGACGACTAACTATGGCTACACCTTC. The genes are TRBV20-1 and TRBJ1-2, with D possibly matching TRBD1 (5 bases). CDR3 length: 15 amino acids. Trimming left V 0 bases short and J 0 bases short, with 11 bases between. Germline V lookup: CDR1 DFQATT, CDR2 SNEGSKA (reference sequence).

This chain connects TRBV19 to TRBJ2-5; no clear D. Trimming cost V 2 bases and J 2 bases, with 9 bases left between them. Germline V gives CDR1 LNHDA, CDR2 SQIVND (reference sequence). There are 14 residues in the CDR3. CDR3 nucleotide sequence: TGTGCCAGTAGTATAAGGGCCGAGCAAGAGACCCAGTACTTC. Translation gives CASSIRAEQETQYF. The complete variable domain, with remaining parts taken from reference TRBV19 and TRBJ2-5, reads DGGITQSPKYLFRKEGQNVTLSCEQNLNHDAMYWYRQDPGQGLRLIYYSQIVNDFQKGDIAEGYSVSREKKESFPLTVTSAQKNPTAFYLCASSIRAEQETQYFGPGTRLLVL.

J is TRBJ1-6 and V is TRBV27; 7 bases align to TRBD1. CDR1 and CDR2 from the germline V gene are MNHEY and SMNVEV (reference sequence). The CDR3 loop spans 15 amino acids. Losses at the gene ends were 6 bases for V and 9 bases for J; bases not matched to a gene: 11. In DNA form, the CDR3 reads TGTGCCAGCAGCCGGACAGGAGAGAAGGTTTCACCCCTCCACTTT. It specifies CASSRTGEKVSPLHF.

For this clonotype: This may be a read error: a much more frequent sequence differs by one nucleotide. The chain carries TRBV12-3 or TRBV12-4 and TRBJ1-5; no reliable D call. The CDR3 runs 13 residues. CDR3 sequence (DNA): TGTGCCAGCAGTCGAAATAGCGATCAGCCCCAGCATTTT. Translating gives CASSRNSDQPQHF.

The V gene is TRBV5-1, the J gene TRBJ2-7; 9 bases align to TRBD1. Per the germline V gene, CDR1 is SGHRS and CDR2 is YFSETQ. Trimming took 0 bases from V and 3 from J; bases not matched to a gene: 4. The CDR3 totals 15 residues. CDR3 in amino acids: CASSLGDRDSYEQYF. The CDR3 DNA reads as TGCGCCAGCAGCTTGGGGGACAGGGATAGCTACGAGCAGTACTTC.

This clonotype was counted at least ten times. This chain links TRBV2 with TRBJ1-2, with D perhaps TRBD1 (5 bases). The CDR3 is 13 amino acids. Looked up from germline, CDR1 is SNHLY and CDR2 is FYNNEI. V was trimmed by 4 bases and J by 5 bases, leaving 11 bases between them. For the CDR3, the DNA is TGTGCCAGCAGTGTGGGAGGGGATTATGGCTACACCTTC. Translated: CASSVGGDYGYTF. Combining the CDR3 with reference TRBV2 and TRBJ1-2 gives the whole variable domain EPEVTQTPSHQVTQMGQEVILRCVPISNHLYFYWYRQILGQKVEFLVSFYNNEISEKSEIFDDQFSVERPDGSNFTLKIRSTKLEDSAMYFCASSVGGDYGYTFGSGTRLTVV.

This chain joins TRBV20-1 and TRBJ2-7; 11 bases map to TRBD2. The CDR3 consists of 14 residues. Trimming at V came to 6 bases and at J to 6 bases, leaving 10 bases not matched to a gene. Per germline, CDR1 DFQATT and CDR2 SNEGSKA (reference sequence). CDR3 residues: CSAYGLAGPVEQYF. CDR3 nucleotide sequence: TGCAGTGCCTACGGACTAGCGGGTCCGGTCGAGCAGTACTTC.

This chain's CDR3 is CASNLGTGYEQYF. CDR3 DNA sequence: TGCGCCAGCAACCTAGGAACCGGGTACGAGCAGTACTTC. V gene TRBV5-1 combines with J gene TRBJ2-7; no reliable D call. The CDR3 extends over 13 amino acids. Germline CDR1 SGHRS, CDR2 YFSETQ. V gave up 6 bases and J gave up 4 bases, with 14 bases separating them.

The CDR3 coding sequence is TGCAGCCCCCTTCGGACCTACAATGAGCAGTTCTTC. Its protein is CSPLRTYNEQFF. The chain is built from TRBV20-1 and TRBJ2-1; no firm D call. From germline, CDR1 is DFQATT and CDR2 SNEGSKA (reference sequence). The CDR3 runs to 12 residues.

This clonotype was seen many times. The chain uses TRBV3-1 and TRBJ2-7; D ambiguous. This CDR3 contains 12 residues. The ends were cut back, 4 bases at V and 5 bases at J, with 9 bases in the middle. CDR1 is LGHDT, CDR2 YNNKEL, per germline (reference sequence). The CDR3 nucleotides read TGTGCCAGCAGCCTGAAATCAAACGAGCAGTACTTC. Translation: CASSLKSNEQYF.

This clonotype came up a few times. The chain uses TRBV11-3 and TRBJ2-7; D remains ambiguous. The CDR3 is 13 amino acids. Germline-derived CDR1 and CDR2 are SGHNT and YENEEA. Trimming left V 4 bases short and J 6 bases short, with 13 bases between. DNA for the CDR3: TGTGCCAGCAGCTCGGGTACCTGGGGCGAGCAGTACTTC. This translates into CASSSGTWGEQYF.

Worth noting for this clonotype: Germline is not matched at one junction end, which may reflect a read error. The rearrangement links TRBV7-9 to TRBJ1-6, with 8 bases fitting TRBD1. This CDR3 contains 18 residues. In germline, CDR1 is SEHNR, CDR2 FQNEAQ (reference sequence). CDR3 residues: CASSQDGPGGGFYSPLHF. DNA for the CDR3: TGCGCCAGCAGCCAAGATGGCCCAGGGGGCGGTTTTTATTCACCCCTCCACTTT.

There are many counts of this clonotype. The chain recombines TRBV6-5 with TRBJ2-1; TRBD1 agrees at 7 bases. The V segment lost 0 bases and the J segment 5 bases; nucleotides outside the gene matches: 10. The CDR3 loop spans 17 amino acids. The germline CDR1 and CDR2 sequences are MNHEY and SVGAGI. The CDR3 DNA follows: TGTGCCAGCAGTTACTCCGACAGGGCCGGCCAAAACAATGAGCAGTTCTTC. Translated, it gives CASSYSDRAGQNNEQFF.

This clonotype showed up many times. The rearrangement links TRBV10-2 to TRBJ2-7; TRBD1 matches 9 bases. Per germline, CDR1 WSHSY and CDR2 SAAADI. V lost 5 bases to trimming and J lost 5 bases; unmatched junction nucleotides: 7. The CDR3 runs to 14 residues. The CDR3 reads CASSKGTGIDEQYF. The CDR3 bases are TGCGCCAGCAGTAAAGGGACAGGGATAGACGAGCAGTACTTC.